This TCR beta chain was found in a study of blood T cell repertoires in COVID-19. Study details: The study drew acute and convalescent COVID-19 samples from the United States, Italy and Spain.

CDR1 is SGHAT, CDR2 FQNNGV, per germline. Trimming cost V 4 bases and J 2 bases, with 5 bases left between them. This CDR3 comprises 12 residues. As originally analysed: The assay estimated nucleated cells by amplifying reference gene primers. Assay: immunoSEQ multiplex PCR; the TCRdb copy retains only in-frame clones and omits some. The DNA gave D and trimming, while V, J and clone size come from that table. The profile covers about 75,000 clones, with approximately 90% appearing a single time and about 21% taken by the ten largest. The clonotype comes from a human donor in a cohort sampled during active COVID-19. The sample comprised peripheral blood. This chain connects TRBV11-2 to TRBJ1-2; no definite D call. DNA for the CDR3: TGTGCCAGCAGCTCCGAGAACTATGGCTACACCTTC. Amino acid sequence: CASSSENYGYTF.